Included here is one TCR beta chain sequence, with context. The method was immunoSEQ multiplex PCR; TCRdb's version includes in-frame clones alone and lacks a portion of them. The sample includes hundreds of thousands of clones, 85% to 90% of them seen just once. The data originate from a study of blood T cell repertoires in COVID-19. Recovered status applied to Cohort 3 donors who had two consecutive negative PCRs. It also applied to those with clearance or with symptom resolution. This CDR3 is 12 amino acids long. Per the germline V gene, CDR1 is MNHEY and CDR2 is SVGAGI. V lost 4 bases, J lost 10 bases, and 4 bases stayed unmatched.

The rearrangement uses TRBV6-5 and TRBJ2-1; 7 nucleotides agree with TRBD2. The specimen was PBMCs or T cells enriched from blood (not recorded which). This TCR came from a man aged 25-45 years who had recovered from COVID-19. This CDR3 is CASSFTSAEQFF. The CDR3 DNA sequence: TGTGCCAGCAGTTTCACTAGCGCCGAGCAGTTCTTC.